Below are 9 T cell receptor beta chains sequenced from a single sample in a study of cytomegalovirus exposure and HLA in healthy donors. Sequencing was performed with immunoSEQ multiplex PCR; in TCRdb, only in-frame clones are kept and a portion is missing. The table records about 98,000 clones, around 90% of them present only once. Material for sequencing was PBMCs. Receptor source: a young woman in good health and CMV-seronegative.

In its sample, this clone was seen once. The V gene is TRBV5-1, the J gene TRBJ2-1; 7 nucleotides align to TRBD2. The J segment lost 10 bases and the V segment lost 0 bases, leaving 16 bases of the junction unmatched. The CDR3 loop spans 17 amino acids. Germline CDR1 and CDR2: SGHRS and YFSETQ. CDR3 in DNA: TGCGCCAGCAGCTTGGGGGCGTCTAGCGGTCTCCCGGTGGAGCAGTTCTTC. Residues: CASSLGASSGLPVEQFF.

CDR3 coding DNA: TGTGCCAGCAGCTCCTGGTTGGGTTCGGGTATAGATACGCAGTATTTT. It specifies CASSSWLGSGIDTQYF. J is TRBJ2-3 and V is TRBV5-6; D unclear. Deletions cut 3 bases from V and 5 bases from J, with 19 bases between. The CDR3 consists of 16 residues. Germline-derived CDR1 and CDR2 are SGHDT and YYEEEE.

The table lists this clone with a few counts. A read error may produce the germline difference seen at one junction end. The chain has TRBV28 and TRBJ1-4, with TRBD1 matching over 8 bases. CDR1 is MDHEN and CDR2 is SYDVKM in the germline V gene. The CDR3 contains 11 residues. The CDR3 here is CASSSFQGAIF. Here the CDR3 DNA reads TGTGCCAGCAGTTCTTTCCAGGGGGCAATTTTT.

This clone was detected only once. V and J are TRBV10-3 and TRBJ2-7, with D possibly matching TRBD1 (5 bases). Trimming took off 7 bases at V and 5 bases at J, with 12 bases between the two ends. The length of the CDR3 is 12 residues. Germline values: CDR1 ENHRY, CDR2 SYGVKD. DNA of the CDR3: TGTGCCATCAAAGGGCAGGGCCACGAGCAGTACTTC. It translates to CAIKGQGHEQYF.

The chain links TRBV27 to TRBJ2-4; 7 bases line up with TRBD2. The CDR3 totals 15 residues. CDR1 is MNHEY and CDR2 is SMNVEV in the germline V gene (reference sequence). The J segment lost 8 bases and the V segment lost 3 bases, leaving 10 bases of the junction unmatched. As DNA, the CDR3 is TGTGCCAGCAGTTTTGGGGGGGGACGGGGATACATTCAGTACTTC. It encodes CASSFGGGRGYIQYF.

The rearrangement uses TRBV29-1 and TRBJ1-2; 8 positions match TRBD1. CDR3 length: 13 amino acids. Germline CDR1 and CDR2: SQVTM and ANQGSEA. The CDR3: CSDGQGVSDGYTF. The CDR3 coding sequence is TGCAGTGACGGACAGGGAGTGAGCGATGGCTACACCTTC. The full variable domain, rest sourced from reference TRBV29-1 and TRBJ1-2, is SAVISQKPSRDICQRGTSLTIQCQVDSQVTMMFWYRQQPGQSLTLIATANQGSEATYESGFVIDKFPISRPNLTFSTLTVSNMSPEDSSIYLCSDGQGVSDGYTFGSGTRLTVV.

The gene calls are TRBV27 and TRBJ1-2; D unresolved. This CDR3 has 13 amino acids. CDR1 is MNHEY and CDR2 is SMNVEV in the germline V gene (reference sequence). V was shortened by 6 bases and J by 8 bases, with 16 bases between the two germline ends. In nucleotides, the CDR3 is TGTGCCAGCAGCCTCGGCCGGGGTGAAGGCTACACCTTC. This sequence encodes CASSLGRGEGYTF.

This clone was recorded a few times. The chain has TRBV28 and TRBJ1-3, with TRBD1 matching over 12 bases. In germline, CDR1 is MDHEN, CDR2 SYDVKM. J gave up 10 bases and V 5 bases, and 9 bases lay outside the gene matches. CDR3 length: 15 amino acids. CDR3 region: CASSTRDRGLGTIYF. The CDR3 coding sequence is TGTGCCAGCAGTACCCGGGACAGGGGGCTAGGGACCATATATTTT. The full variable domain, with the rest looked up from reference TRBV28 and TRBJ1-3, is DVKVTQSSRYLVKRTGEKVFLECVQDMDHENMFWYRQDPGLGLRLIYFSYDVKMKEKGDIPEGYSVSREKKERFSLILESASTNQTSMYLCASSTRDRGLGTIYFGEGSWLTVV.

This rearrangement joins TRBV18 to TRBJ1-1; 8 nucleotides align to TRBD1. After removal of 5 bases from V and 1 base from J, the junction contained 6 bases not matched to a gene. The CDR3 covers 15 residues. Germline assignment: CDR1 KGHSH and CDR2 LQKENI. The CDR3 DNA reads TGTGCCAGCTCAACGCGGACAGGGCGGAACACTGAAGCTTTCTTT. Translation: CASSTRTGRNTEAFF.